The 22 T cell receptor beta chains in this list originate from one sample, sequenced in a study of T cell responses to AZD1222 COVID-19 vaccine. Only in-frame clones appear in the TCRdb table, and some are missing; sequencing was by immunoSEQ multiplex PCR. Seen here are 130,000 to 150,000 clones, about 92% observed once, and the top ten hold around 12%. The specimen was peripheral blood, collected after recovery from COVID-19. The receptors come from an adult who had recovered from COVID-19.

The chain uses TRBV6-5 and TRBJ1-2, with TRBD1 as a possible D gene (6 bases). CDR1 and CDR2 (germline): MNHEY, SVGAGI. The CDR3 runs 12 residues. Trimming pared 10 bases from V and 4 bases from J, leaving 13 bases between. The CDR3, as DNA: TGTGCCAACAGGGTTTTCCCCTATGGCTACACCTTC. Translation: CANRVFPYGYTF.

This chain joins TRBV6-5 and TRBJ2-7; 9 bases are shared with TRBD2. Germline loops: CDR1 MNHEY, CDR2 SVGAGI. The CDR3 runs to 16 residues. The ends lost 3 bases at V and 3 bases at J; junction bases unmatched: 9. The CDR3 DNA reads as TGTGCCAGCAGTTATGGCTCCGGGACTAGCAGCTACGAGCAGTACTTC. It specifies CASSYGSGTSSYEQYF.

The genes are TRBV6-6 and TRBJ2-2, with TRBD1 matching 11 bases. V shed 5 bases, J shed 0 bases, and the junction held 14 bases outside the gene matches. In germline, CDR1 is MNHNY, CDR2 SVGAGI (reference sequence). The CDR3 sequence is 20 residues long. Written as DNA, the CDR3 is TGTGCCAGCAGTCCAGGACAGGGGGCGGCTAAACTCGCGAACACCGGGGAGCTGTTTTTT. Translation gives CASSPGQGAAKLANTGELFF.

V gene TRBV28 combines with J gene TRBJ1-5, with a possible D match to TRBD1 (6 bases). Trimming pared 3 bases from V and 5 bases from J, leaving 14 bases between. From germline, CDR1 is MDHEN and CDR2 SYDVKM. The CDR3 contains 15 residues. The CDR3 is CASSFFGGAHQPQHF. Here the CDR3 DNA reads TGTGCCAGCAGTTTCTTCGGGGGCGCCCATCAGCCCCAGCATTTT. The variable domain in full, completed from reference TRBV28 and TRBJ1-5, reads DVKVTQSSRYLVKRTGEKVFLECVQDMDHENMFWYRQDPGLGLRLIYFSYDVKMKEKGDIPEGYSVSREKKERFSLILESASTNQTSMYLCASSFFGGAHQPQHFGDGTRLSIL.

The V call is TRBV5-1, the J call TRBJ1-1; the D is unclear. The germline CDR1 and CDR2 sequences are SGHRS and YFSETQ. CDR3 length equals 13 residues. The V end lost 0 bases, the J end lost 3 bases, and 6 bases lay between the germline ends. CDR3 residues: CASSLDGDTEAFF. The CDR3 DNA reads TGCGCCAGCAGCTTGGACGGGGACACTGAAGCTTTCTTT.

The CDR3 loop is CASSADGVYEQFF. The CDR3 nucleotides are TGTGCCAGTAGTGCCGACGGAGTCTATGAGCAGTTCTTC. The chain combines TRBV19 with TRBJ2-1, with unresolved D. The CDR3 consists of 13 residues. V shed 5 bases and J shed 8 bases, with 13 bases lying between them. The germline CDR1 and CDR2 sequences are LNHDA and SQIVND (reference sequence).

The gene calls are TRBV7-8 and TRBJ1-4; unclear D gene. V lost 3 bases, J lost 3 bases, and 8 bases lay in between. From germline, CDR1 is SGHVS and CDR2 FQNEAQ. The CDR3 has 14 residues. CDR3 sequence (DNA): TGTGCCAGCAGCTTCGGGGATGCTAATGAAAAACTGTTTTTT. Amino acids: CASSFGDANEKLFF.

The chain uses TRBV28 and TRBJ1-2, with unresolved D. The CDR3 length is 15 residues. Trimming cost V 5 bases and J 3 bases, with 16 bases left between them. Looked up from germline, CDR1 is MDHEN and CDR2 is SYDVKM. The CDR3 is CASSPPYVLDYGYTF. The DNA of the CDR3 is TGTGCCAGCAGTCCGCCATACGTGTTGGACTATGGCTACACCTTC.

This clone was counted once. In DNA form, the CDR3 reads TGTGCCATTAACTCGGGCAATCAGCCCCAGCATTTT. Encoded protein: CAINSGNQPQHF. This chain joins TRBV28 and TRBJ1-5; no clear D gene. The CDR3 extends over 12 amino acids. Trimming left V 10 bases short and J 2 bases short, with 9 bases between. CDR1 and CDR2 from the germline V gene are MDHEN and SYDVKM.

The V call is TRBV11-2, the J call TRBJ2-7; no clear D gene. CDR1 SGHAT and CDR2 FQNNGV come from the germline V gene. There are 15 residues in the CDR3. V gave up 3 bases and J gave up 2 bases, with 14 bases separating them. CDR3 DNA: TGTGCCAGCAGCTTGAACTCAGATTATGCCTACGAGCAGTACTTC. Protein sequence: CASSLNSDYAYEQYF.

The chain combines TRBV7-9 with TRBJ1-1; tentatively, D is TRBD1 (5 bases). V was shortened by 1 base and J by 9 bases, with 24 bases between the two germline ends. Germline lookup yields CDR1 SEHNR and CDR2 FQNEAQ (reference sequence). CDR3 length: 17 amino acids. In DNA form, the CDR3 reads TGTGCCAGCAGCTTAGAATTCCGGCGACAACTCTCAGGGAAAGCTTTCTTT. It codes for CASSLEFRRQLSGKAFF.

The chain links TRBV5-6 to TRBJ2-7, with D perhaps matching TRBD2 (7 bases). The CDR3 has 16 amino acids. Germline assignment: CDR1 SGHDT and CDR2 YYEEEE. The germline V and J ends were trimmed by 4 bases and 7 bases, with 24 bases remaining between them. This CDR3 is CASSVGPGRGAREQYF. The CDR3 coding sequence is TGTGCCAGCAGCGTAGGCCCCGGACGGGGGGCCCGGGAGCAGTACTTC.

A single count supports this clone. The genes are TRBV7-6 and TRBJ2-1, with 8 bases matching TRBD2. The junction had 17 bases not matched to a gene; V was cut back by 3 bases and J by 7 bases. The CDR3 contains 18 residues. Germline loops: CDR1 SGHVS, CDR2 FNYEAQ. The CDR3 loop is CASSLDKAGEGVWNEQFF. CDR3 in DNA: TGTGCCAGCAGCTTGGACAAAGCGGGAGAGGGGGTTTGGAATGAGCAGTTCTTC.

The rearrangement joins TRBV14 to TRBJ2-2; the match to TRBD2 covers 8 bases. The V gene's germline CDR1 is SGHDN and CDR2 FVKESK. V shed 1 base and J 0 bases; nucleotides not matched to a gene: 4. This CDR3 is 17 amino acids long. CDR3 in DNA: TGTGCCAGCAGCCAAGTGAAACTAGCGGCGAACACCGGGGAGCTGTTTTTT. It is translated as CASSQVKLAANTGELFF.

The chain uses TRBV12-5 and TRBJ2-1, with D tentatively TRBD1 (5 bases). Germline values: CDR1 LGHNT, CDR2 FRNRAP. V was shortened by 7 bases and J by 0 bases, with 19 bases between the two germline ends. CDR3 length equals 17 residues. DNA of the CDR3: TGTGCTAGTGCCCCTCCAGGGTTCAGCATCTCCTACAATGAGCAGTTCTTC. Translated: CASAPPGFSISYNEQFF. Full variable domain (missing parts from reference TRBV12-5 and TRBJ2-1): DARVTQTPRHKVTEMGQEVTMRCQPILGHNTVFWYRQTMMQGLELLAYFRNRAPLDDSGMPKDRFSAEMPDATLATLKIQPSEPRDSAVYFCASAPPGFSISYNEQFFGPGTRLTVL.

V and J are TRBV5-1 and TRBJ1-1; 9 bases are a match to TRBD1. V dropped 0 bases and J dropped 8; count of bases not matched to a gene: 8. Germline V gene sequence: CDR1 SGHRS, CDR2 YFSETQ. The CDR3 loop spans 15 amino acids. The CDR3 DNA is TGCGCCAGCAGCTTGGTCCTACAGGGGGCGAGGGAAGCTTTCTTT. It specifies CASSLVLQGAREAFF.

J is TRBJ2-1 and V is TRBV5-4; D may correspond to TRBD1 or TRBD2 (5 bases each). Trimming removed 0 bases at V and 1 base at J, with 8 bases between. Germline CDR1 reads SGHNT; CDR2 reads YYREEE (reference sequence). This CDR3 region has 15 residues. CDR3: CASSLGGSSYNEQFF. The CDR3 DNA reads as TGTGCCAGCAGCTTGGGGGGGTCATCCTACAATGAGCAGTTCTTC.

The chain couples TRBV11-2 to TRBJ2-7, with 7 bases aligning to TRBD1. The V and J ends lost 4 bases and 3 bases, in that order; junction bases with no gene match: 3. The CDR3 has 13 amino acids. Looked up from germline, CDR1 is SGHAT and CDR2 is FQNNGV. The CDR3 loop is CASSYGQVYEQYF. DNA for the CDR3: TGTGCCAGCAGCTACGGACAGGTCTACGAGCAGTACTTC.

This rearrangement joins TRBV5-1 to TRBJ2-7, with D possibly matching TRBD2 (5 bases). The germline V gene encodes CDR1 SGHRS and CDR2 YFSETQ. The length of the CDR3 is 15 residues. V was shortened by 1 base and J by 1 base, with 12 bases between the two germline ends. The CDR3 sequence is CASSLPRGSSYEQYF. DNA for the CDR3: TGCGCCAGCAGCTTGCCCCGGGGTAGTTCCTACGAGCAGTACTTC.

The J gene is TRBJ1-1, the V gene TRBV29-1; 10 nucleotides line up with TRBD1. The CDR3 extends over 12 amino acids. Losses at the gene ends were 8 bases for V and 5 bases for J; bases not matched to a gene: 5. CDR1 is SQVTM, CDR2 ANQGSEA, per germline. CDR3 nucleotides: TGCAGCTCCAGACAGGGGGCAACTGAAGCTTTCTTT. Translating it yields CSSRQGATEAFF.

The CDR3 here is CAISAGGELFF. In nucleotides, the CDR3 is TGTGCCATCAGCGCGGGCGGGGAGCTGTTTTTT. The rearrangement joins TRBV10-3 to TRBJ2-2, with a weak D call TRBD2 (5 bases). CDR3 length equals 11 residues. Germline CDR1 reads ENHRY; CDR2 reads SYGVKD. V was trimmed by 6 bases and J by 7 bases, leaving 6 bases between them.

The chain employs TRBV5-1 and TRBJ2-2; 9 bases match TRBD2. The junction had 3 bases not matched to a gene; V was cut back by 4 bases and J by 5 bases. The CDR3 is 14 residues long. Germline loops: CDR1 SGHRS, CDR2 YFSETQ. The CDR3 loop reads CASSVTSGTGELFF. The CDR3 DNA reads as TGCGCCAGCAGCGTCACTAGCGGGACCGGGGAGCTGTTTTTT.